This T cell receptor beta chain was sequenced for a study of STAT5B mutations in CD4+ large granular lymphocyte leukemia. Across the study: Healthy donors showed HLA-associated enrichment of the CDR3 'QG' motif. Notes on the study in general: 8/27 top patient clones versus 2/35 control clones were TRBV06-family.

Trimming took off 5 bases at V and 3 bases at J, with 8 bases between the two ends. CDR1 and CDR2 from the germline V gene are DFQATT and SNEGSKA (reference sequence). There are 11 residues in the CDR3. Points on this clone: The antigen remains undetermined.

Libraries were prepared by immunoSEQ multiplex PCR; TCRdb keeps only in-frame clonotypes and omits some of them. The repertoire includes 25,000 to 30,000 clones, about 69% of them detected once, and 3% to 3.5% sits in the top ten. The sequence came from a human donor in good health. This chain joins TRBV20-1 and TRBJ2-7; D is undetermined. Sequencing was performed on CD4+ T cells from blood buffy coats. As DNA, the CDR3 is TGCAGTGCTCCATTAAACTACGAGCAGTACTTC. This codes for CSAPLNYEQYF.